This T cell receptor beta chain was identified in a study of T cell repertoires in cytomegalovirus infection. Overall study: It can be stated that public TCR beta signatures indicated CMV infection as well as a matching HLA type.

Deletions cut 1 base from V and 10 bases from J, with 17 bases between. The germline V gene has CDR1 MDHEN and CDR2 SYDVKM. This CDR3 comprises 16 residues. Findings of the study overall: CMV carriers with the relevant HLA were identified by cumulative public TCR beta family frequency.

As for this clonotype: What it recognizes is unknown.

TCRdb fed the reads into MiXCR, producing one record per CDR3 protein. Seen here are about 770,000 distinct CDR3 sequences, almost 30% observed once, and the top ten hold around 13%. The chain joins TRBV28 to TRBJ1-6; D perhaps matches TRBD1 (6 bases). This clonotype was obtained from a human donor in good health (CMV status not recorded). Some clones in this sample may be carry-over from other donors' samples. Sequenced material: cultured CD8+ T cells from PBMCs, taken from culture after CMV antigen stimulation. The CDR3 coding sequence is TGTGCCAGCAGTTTATCCCGACAGGTAGAGGAGTCACCCCTCCACTTT. This sequence encodes CASSLSRQVEESPLHF.